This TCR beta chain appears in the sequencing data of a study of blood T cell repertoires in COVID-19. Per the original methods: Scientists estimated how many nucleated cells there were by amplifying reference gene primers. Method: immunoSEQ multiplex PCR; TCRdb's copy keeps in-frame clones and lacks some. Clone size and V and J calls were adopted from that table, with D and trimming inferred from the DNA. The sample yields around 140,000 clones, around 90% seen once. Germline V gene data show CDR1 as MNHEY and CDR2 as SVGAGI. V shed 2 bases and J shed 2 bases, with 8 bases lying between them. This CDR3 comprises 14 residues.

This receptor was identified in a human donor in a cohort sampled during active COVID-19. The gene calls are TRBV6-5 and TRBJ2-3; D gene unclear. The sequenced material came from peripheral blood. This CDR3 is CASSYSASTDTQYF. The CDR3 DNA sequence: TGTGCCAGCAGTTACAGCGCCTCCACAGATACGCAGTATTTT.